This TCR beta chain originates from a study of cytomegalovirus exposure and HLA in healthy donors. General observations from the study: CMV antigen specificity of a few CMV-associated chains was confirmed in vitro. Reported performance of the classifier showed diagnosis of cytomegalovirus status with high specificity and sensitivity.

A multiplex PCR was run with 60 Vbeta primers and 13 Jbeta primers. Measured with immunoSEQ multiplex PCR; TCRdb has only the in-frame clones, and not every one. This table holds approximately 120,000 clones, approximately 70% found once. Concerning this clone: What it binds is not known.

The CDR3 loop spans 13 amino acids. V was clipped by 4 bases and J by 4 bases, with 8 bases between them. Germline loops: CDR1 LNHDA, CDR2 SQIVND (reference sequence). Nominally healthy donors were sampled, though unrecorded immune exposures were likely. The genes are TRBV19 and TRBJ1-5; D not resolved. This sequence was found in a man aged 55 to 70 in good health and CMV-seropositive. Sequencing input: PBMCs. CDR3 DNA: TGTGCCAGTAGTAGTCAGGTTAATCAGCCCCAGCATTTT. It is translated as CASSSQVNQPQHF.